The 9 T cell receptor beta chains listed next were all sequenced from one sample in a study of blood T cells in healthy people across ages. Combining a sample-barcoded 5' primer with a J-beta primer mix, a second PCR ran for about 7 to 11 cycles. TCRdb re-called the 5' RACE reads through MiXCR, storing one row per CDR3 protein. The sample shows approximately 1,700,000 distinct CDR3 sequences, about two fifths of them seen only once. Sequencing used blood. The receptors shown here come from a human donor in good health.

The CDR3 protein is CASSRWVAGDQETQYF. The CDR3 DNA follows: TGCGCCAGCAGCCGGTGGGTAGCGGGGGACCAAGAGACCCAGTACTTC. This chain uses TRBV5-1 with TRBJ2-5; 9 nucleotides align to TRBD2. The V and J ends lost 4 bases and 0 bases, in that order; junction bases with no gene match: 7. Germline CDR1 is SGHRS and CDR2 is YFSETQ. This CDR3 is 16 amino acids long. Together with reference TRBV5-1 and TRBJ2-5, the CDR3 gives the full variable domain: KAGVTQTPRYLIKTRGQQVTLSCSPISGHRSVSWYQQTPGQGLQFLFEYFSETQRNKGNFPGRFSGRQFSNSRSEMNVSTLELGDSALYLCASSRWVAGDQETQYFGPGTRLLVL.

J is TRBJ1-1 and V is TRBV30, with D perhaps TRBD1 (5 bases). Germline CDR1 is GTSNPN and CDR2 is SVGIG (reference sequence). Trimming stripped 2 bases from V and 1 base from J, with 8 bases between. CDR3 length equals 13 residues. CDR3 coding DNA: TGTGCCTGGAGTAGACAGAAGAACACTGAAGCTTTCTTT. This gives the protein CAWSRQKNTEAFF.

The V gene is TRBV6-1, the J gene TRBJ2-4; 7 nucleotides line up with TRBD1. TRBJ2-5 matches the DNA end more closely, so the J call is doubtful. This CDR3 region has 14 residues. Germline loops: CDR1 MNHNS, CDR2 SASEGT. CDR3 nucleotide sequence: TGTGCCAGCAGTGACTGGGACAGTAGAGAGACCCAGTACTTC. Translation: CASSDWDSRETQYF.

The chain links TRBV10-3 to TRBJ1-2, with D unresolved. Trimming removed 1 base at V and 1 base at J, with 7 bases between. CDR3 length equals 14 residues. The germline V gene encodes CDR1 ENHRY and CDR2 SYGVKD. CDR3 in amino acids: CAISELDYNYGYTF. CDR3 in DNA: TGTGCCATCAGTGAGTTGGATTATAACTATGGCTACACCTTC.

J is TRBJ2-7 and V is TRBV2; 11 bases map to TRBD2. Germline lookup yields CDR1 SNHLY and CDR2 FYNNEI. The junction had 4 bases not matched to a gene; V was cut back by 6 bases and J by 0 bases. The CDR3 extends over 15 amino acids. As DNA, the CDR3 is TGTGCCAGCAGACTACTAGCGGGGGACTCCTACGAGCAGTACTTC. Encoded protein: CASRLLAGDSYEQYF. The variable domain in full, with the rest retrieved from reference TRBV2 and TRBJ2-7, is EPEVTQTPSHQVTQMGQEVILRCVPISNHLYFYWYRQILGQKVEFLVSFYNNEISEKSEIFDDQFSVERPDGSNFTLKIRSTKLEDSAMYFCASRLLAGDSYEQYFGPGTRLTVT.

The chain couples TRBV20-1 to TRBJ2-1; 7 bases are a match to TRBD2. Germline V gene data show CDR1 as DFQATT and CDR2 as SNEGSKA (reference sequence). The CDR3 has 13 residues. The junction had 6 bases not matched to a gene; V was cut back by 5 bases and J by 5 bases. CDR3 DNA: TGCAGTGCTGGACTAGTGAGGCACAATGAGCAGTTCTTC. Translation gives CSAGLVRHNEQFF.

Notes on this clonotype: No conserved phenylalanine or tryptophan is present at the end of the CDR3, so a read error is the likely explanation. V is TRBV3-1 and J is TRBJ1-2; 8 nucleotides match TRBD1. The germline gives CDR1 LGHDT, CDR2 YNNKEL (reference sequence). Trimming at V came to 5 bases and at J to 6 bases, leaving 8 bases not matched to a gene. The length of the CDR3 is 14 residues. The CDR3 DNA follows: TGTGCCAGCAGCGCCCAGGGGGCATTCGATGGCTACACCTGC. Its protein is CASSAQGAFDGYTC.

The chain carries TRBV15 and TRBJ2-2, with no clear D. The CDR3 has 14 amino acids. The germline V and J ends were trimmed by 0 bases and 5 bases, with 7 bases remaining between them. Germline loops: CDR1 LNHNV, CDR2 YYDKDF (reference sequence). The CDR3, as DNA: TGTGCCACCAGCAGAGATGCAGCGACCGGGGAGCTGTTTTTT. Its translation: CATSRDAATGELFF.

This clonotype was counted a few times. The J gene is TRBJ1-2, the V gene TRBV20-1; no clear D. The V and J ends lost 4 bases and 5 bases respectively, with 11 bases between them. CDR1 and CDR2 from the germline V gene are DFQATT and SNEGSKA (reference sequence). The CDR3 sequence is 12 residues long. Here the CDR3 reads CSATPIGYGYTF. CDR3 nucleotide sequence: TGCAGTGCTACCCCTATAGGGTATGGCTACACCTTC.